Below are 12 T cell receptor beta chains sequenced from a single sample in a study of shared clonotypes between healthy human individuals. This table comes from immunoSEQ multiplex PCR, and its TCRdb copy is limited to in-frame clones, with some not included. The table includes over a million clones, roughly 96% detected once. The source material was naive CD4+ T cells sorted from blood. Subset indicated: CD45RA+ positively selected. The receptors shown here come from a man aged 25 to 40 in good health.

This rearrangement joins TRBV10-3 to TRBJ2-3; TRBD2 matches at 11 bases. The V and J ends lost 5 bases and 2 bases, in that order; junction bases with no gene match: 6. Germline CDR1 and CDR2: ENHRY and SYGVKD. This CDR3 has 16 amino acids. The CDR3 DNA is TGTGCCATCAGTACCTTAGCGGGAGGGCCCACAGATACGCAGTATTTT. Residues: CAISTLAGGPTDTQYF.

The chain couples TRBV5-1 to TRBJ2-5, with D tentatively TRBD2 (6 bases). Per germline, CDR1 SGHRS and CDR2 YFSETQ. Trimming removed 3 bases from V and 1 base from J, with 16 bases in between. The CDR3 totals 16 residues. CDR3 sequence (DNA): TGCGCCAGCAGCTCCTTGGGGGGAGGCATCCAAGAGACCCAGTACTTC. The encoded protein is CASSSLGGGIQETQYF.

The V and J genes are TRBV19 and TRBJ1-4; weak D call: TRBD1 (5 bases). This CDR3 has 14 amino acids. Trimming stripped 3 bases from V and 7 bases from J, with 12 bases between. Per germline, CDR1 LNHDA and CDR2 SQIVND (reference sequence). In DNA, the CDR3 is TGTGCCAGTAGTATTTGGGGGAATGGTGAAAAACTGTTTTTT. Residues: CASSIWGNGEKLFF.

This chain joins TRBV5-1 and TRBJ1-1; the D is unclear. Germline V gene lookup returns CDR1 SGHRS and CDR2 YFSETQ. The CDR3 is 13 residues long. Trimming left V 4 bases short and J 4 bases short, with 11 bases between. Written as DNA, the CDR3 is TGCGCCAGCAGCCCGCGTTTAAGCACTGAAGCTTTCTTT. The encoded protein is CASSPRLSTEAFF.

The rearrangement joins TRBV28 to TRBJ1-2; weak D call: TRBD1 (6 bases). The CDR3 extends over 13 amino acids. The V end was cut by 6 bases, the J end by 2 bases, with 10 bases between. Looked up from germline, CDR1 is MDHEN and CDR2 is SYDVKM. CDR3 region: CASRLDSNYGYTF. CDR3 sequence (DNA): TGTGCCAGCAGACTGGACAGCAACTATGGCTACACCTTC.

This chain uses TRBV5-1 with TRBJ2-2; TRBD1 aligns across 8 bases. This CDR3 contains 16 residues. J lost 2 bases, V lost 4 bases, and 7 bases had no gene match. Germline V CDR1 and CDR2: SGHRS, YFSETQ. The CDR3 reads CASSPGQGANTGELFF. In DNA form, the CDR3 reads TGCGCCAGCAGCCCCGGACAGGGAGCTAACACCGGGGAGCTGTTTTTT.

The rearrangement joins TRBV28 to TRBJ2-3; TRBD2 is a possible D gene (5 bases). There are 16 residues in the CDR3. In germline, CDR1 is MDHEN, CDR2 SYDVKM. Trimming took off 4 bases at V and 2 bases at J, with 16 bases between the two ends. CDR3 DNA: TGTGCCAGCAGTTCGCGACTACGTCGATCCACAGATACGCAGTATTTT. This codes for CASSSRLRRSTDTQYF.

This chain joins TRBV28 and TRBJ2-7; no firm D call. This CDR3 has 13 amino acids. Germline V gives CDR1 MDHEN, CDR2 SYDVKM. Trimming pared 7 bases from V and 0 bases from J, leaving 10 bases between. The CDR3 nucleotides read TGTGCCAGCACTGGACGAAGCTCCTACGAGCAGTACTTC. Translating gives CASTGRSSYEQYF.

For the CDR3, the DNA is TGTGCCAGCAGCTTAGCCCCGGGGGGCTCTGGAAACACCATATATTTT. Translation gives CASSLAPGGSGNTIYF. V gene TRBV7-2 combines with J gene TRBJ1-3; D possibly corresponds to TRBD1 (5 bases). CDR1 and CDR2 (germline): SGHTA, FQGNSA. The CDR3 extends over 16 amino acids. Trimming left V 0 bases short and J 0 bases short, with 9 bases between.

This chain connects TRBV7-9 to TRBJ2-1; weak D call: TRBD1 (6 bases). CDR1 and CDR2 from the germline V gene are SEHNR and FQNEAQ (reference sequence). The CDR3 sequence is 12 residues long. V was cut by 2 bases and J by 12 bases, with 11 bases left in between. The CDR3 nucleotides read TGTGCCAGCAGCTTATTAACAGGGCGGCAGTTCTTC. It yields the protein CASSLLTGRQFF.

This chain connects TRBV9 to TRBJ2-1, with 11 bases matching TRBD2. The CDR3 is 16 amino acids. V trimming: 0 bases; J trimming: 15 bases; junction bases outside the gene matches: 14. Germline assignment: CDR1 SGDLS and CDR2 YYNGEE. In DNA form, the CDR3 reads TGTGCCAGCAGCGTAGCAGCCGATAGCGGGAGGGCCAGTCTGTTCTTC. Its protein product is CASSVAADSGRASLFF.

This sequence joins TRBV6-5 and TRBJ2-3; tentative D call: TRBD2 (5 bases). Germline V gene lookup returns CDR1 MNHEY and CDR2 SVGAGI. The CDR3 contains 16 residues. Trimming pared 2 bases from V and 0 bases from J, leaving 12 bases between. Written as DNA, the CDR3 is TGTGCCAGCAGTTACCAGCGGTTAGTTAGCACAGATACGCAGTATTTT. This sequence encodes CASSYQRLVSTDTQYF.